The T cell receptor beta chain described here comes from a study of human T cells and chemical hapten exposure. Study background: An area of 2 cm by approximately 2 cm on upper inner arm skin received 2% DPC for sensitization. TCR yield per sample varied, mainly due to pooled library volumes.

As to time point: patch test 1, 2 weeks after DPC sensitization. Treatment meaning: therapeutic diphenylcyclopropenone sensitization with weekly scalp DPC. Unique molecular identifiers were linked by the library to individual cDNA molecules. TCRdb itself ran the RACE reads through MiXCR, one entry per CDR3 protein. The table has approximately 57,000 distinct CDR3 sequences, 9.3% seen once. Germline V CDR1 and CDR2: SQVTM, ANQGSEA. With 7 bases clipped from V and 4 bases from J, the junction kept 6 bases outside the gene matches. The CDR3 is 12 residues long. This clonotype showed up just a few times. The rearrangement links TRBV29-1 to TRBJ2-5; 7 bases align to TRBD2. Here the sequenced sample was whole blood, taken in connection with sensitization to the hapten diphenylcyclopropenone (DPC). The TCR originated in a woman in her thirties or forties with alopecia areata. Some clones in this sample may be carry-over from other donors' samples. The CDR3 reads CSGSGEGETQYF. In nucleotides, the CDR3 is TGCAGCGGATCGGGGGAGGGAGAGACCCAGTACTTC.